This T cell receptor (beta chain) was retrieved from a study of blood T cells in healthy people across ages. The people who gave samples were healthy Caucasians from Russia, aged roughly 6 to 100. Germline CDR1 reads SGHTA; CDR2 reads FQGNSA. The CDR3 totals 13 residues. V gave up 7 bases and J gave up 0 bases, with 9 bases separating them. Together with a sample-barcoded 5' primer, a J-beta primer mix was included in a second PCR lasting roughly 6 to 12 cycles. Tagging of each cDNA molecule was performed by a template-switch adaptor with 12 random nucleotides. TCRdb re-analysed the 5' RACE reads in MiXCR, keeping a single row per CDR3 protein. The repertoire has around 1,900,000 distinct CDR3 sequences, about two fifths of them found once; the top ten carry 23%. Concerning this clonotype itself: Its antigen is undetermined.

Whole-study findings and limits: In these data, TCR beta diversity tracked strongly with naive T cell percentage. Any changes in expanded clonotypes were possibly confounded, as donor CMV status remained unknown.

The chain employs TRBV7-2 and TRBJ1-1; perhaps TRBD1 as D (5 bases). This TCR was sampled from a human donor in good health. The specimen was blood. CDR3 region: CASKRQLNTEAFF. DNA for the CDR3: TGTGCCAGCAAGAGACAGTTGAACACTGAAGCTTTCTTT.